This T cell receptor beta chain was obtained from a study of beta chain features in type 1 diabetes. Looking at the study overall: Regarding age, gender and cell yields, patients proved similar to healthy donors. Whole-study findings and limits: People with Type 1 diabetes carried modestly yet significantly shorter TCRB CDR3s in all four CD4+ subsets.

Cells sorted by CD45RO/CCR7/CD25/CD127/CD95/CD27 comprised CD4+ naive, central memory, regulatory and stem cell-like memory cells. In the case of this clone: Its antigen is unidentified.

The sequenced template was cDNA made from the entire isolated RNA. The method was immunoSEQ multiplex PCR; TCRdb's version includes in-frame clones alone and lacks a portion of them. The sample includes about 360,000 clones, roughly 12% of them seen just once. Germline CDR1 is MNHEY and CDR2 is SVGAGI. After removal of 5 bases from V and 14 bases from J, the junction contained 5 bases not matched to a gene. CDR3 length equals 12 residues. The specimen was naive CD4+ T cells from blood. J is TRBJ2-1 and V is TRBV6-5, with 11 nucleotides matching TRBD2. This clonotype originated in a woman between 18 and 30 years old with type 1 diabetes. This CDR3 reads CASSSSGRAEFF. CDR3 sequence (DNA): TGTGCCAGCAGTAGTAGCGGGAGGGCCGAGTTCTTC.